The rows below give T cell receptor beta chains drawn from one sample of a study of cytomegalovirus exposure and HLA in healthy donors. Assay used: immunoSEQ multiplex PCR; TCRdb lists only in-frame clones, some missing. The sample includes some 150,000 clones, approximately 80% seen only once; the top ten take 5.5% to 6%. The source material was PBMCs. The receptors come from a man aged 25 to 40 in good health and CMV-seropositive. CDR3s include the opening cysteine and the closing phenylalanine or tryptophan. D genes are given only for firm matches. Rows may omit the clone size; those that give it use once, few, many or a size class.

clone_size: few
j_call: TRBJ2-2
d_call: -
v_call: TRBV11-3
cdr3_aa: CASSVSSNTGELFF
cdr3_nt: TGTGCCAGCAGCGTATCTAGCAACACCGGGGAGCTGTTTTTT

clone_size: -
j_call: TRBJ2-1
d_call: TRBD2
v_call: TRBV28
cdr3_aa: CASSLTTSGTHNEQFF
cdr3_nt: TGTGCCAGCAGTTTGACGACTAGCGGGACACACAATGAGCAGTTCTTC

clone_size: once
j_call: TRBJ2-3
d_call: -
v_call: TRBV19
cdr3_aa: CASSMAGTTDTQYF
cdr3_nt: TGTGCCAGTAGTATGGCAGGAACCACAGATACGCAGTATTTT

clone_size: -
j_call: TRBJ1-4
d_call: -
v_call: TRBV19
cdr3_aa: CASSVRVKANEKLFF
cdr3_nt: TGTGCCAGTAGTGTCCGGGTGAAGGCTAATGAAAAACTGTTTTTT

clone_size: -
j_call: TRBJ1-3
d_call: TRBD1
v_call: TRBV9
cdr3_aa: CASSPGQGVAGNTIYF
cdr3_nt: TGTGCCAGCAGCCCCGGACAGGGGGTAGCTGGAAACACCATATATTTT

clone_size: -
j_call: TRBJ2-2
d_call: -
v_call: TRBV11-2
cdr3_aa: CASSLSGGFTGELFF
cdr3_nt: TGTGCCAGCAGCTTATCCGGGGGATTCACCGGGGAGCTGTTTTTT

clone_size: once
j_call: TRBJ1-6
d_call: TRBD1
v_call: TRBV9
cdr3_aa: CASSTWDRGYSPLHF
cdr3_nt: TGTGCCAGCAGCACCTGGGACAGGGGGTATTCACCCCTCCACTTT

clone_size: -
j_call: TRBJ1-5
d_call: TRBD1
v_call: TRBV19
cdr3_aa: CASTPGGIGNQPQHF
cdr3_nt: TGTGCCAGTACCCCAGGGGGGATCGGCAATCAGCCCCAGCATTTT

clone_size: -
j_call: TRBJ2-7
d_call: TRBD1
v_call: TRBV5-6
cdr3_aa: CASSLEDRDPYEQYF
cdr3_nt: TGTGCCAGCAGCTTGGAGGACAGGGACCCCTACGAGCAGTACTTC

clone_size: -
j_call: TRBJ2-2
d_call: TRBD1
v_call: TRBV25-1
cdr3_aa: CASSATGEVSGELFF
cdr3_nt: TGTGCCAGCAGTGCGACAGGGGAGGTTTCCGGGGAGCTGTTTTTT

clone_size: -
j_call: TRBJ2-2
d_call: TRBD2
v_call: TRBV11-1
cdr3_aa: CASSLSGANTGELFF
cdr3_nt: TGTGCCAGCAGCCTAAGCGGGGCGAACACCGGGGAGCTGTTTTTT

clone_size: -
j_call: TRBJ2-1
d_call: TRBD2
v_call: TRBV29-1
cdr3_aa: CSVREGLPYNEQFF
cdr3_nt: TGCAGCGTGAGGGAGGGACTACCCTACAATGAGCAGTTCTTC

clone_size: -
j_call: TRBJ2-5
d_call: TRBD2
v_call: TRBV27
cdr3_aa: CASSPTYLAGIQETQYF
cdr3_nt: TGTGCCAGCAGTCCTACCTATCTAGCGGGAATTCAAGAGACCCAGTACTTC

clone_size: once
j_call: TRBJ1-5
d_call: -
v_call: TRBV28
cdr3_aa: CASSLRIGPQHF
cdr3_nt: TGTGCCAGCAGTTTACGCATCGGGCCCCAGCATTTT

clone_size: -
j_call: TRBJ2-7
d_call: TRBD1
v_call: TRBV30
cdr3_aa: CACDRGKSTSYEQYF
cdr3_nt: TGTGCCTGTGACAGGGGGAAGTCCACCTCCTACGAGCAGTACTTC

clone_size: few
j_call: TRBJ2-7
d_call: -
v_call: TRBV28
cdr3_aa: CASSNTIMRGEQYF
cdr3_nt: TGTGCCAGCAGTAACACTATCATGCGGGGCGAGCAGTACTTC

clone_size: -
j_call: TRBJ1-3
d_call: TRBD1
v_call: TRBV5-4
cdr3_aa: CASSPDRGSGNTIYF
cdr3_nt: TGTGCCAGCAGCCCGGACAGGGGATCTGGAAACACCATATATTTT

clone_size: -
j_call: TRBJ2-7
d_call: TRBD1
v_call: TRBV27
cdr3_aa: CASSRDRGSYEQYF
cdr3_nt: TGTGCCAGCAGCAGGGACAGGGGGTCCTACGAGCAGTACTTC

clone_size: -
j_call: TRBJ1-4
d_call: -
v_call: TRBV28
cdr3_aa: CASSSDRTPLHNEKLFF
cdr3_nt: TGTGCCAGCAGTTCAGACAGGACTCCATTACATAATGAAAAACTGTTTTTT

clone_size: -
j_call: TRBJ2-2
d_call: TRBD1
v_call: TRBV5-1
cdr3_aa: CASSWDRYTGELFF
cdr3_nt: TGCGCCAGCAGCTGGGACAGGTACACCGGGGAGCTGTTTTTT

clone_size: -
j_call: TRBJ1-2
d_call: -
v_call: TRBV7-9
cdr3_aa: CASSSRTQANHYGYTF
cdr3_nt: TGTGCCAGCAGCTCCAGAACCCAGGCGAACCACTATGGCTACACCTTC

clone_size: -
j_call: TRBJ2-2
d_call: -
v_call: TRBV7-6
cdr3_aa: CASSSLAGSGTGELFF
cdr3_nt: TGTGCCAGCAGCTCCCTGGCGGGGTCGGGCACCGGGGAGCTGTTTTTT

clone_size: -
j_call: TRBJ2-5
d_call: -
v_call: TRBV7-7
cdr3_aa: CASSLSGETQYF
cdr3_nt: TGTGCCAGCAGCTTAAGCGGAGAGACCCAGTACTTC

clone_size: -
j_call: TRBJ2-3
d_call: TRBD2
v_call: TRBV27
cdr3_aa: CASSSLAGGPTDTQYF
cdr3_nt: TGTGCCAGCAGTTCCCTAGCGGGAGGGCCAACAGATACGCAGTATTTT

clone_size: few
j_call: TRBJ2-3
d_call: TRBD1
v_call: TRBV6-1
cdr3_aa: CASSGDRASTDTQYF
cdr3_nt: TGTGCCAGCAGTGGGGACAGGGCTAGCACAGATACGCAGTATTTT

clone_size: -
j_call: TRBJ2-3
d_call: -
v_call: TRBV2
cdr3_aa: CASSDLRNTDTQYF
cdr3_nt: TGTGCCAGCAGTGATTTGCGGAACACAGATACGCAGTATTTT

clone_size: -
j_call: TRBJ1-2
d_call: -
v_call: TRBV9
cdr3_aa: CASSVQTGPNYGYTF
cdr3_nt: TGTGCCAGCAGCGTACAGACAGGACCTAACTATGGCTACACCTTC

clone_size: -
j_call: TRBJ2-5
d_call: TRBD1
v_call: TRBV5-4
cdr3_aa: CASSRTGVQETQYF
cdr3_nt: TGTGCCAGCAGCAGGACAGGGGTCCAAGAGACCCAGTACTTC